A single sample gave rise to the 5 T cell receptor beta chains below, sequenced in a study of Tregs in tolerant kidney transplant recipients. TCRdb keeps only in-frame clones here, not all; method: immunoSEQ multiplex PCR. This table holds about 52,000 clones. Sequencing used CD4+ T cells from blood, obtained before the transplant. Every receptor here comes from a human donor who received a combined kidney and bone marrow transplant.

Of note for this clone: The sequenced fragment ends 3 residues before the CDR3 boundary, so the rest is inferred from the germline J gene. The gene calls are TRBV5-1 and TRBJ2-3, with 8 bases identical to TRBD1. Germline CDR1 and CDR2: SGHRS and YFSETQ. The CDR3 consists of 15 residues. V lost 1 base, J lost 5 bases, and 6 bases stayed unmatched. The CDR3 bases that were read are TGCGCCAGCAGCTTGCAGGGGGCGAGGGAAGATACG. This sequence encodes CASSLQGAREDT. The whole CDR3 reads CASSLQGAREDTQYF.

CDR3 DNA (partial): TGTGCCAGCAGCTACGGGACAGGGAACTATGGC. This translates into CASSYGTGNYG. The full CDR3 sequence reads CASSYGTGNYGYTF. The chain joins TRBV11-3 to TRBJ1-2; 9 nucleotides agree with TRBD1. The read falls 3 residues short of the CDR3 end, and the missing part is taken from the germline J gene. Trimming at V came to 4 bases and at J to 2 bases, leaving 2 bases not matched to a gene. Germline V gene data show CDR1 as SGHNT and CDR2 as YENEEA. The CDR3 runs to 14 residues. The entire variable domain, with the rest obtained from reference TRBV11-3 and TRBJ1-2, is as follows: EAGVVQSPRYKIIEKKQPVAFWCNPISGHNTLYWYLQNLGQGPELLIRYENEEAVDDSQLPKDRFSAERLKGVDSTLKIQPAELGDSAVYLCASSYGTGNYGYTFGSGTRLTVV.

CDR3 amino acids: CASSLEQSGNIQYF. CDR3 DNA (partial): TGTGCCAGCAGCTTAGAACAGTCTGGAAACATT. The chain recombines TRBV7-2 with TRBJ2-4; D unclear. The read ends 3 residues before the CDR3 terminus; that terminus is restored from the germline J gene. The V and J ends lost 1 base and 6 bases respectively, with 10 bases between them. This CDR3 has 14 amino acids. In germline, CDR1 is SGHTA, CDR2 FQGNSA.

Points on this clone: The read is 3 residues too short to cover the CDR3 end, so that end is filled in from the germline J gene. The chain couples TRBV28 to TRBJ1-2; the D is unclear. CDR1 MDHEN and CDR2 SYDVKM come from the germline V gene. The CDR3 runs to 13 residues. CDR3 in amino acids: CASSLIKIFGYTF. The part of the CDR3 DNA that was read is TGTGCCAGCAGTTTAATAAAAATCTTCGGC.

In regard to this clone: With the read ending 3 residues before the CDR3 end, the germline J gene is used to fill in that end. The chain joins TRBV13 to TRBJ2-7, with 15 bases aligning to TRBD2. The CDR3 sequence is 17 residues long. Looked up from germline, CDR1 is PRHDT and CDR2 is FYEKMQ (reference sequence). Unmatched junction bases numbered 9, after V lost 4 bases and J lost 5 bases. The CDR3 sequence: CASSYRTSGRAIDEQYF. The sequenced CDR3 bases are TGTGCCAGCAGCTACCGGACTAGCGGGAGGGCCATCGACGAG. The full variable domain, in which reference TRBV13 and TRBJ2-7 provide the parts outside the CDR3, is AAGVIQSPRHLIKEKRETATLKCYPIPRHDTVYWYQQGPGQDPQFLISFYEKMQSDKGSIPDRFSAQQFSDYHSELNMSSLELGDSALYFCASSYRTSGRAIDEQYFGPGTRLTVT.